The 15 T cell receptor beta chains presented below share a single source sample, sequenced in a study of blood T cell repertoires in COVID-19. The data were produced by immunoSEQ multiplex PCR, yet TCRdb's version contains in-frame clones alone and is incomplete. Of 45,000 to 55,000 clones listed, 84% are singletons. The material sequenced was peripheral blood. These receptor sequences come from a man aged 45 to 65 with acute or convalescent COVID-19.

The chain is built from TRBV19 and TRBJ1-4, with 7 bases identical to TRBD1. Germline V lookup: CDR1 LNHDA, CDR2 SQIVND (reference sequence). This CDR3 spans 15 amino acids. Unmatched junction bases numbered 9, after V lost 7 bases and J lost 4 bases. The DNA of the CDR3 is TGTGCCAGTACCAAGGACAGGAGAAATAATGAAAAACTGTTTTTT. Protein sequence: CASTKDRRNNEKLFF.

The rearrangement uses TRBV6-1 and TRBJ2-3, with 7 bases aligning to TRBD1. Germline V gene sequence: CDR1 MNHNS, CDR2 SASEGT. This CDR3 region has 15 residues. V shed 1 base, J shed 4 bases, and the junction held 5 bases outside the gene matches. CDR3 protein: CASSEGQGVADTQYF. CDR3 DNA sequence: TGTGCCAGCAGTGAAGGACAGGGTGTCGCAGATACGCAGTATTTT.

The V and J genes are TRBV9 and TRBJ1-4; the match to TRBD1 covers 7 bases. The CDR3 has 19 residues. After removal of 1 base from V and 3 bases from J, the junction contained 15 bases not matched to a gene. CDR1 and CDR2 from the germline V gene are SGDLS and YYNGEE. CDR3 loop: CASSVSRGDKSISNEKLFF. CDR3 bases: TGTGCCAGCAGCGTAAGCAGGGGGGACAAATCCATCTCTAATGAAAAACTGTTTTTT. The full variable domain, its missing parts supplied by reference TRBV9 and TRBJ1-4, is DSGVTQTPKHLITATGQRVTLRCSPRSGDLSVYWYQQSLDQGLQFLIQYYNGEERAKGNILERFSAQQFPDLHSELNLSSLELGDSALYFCASSVSRGDKSISNEKLFFGSGTQLSVL.

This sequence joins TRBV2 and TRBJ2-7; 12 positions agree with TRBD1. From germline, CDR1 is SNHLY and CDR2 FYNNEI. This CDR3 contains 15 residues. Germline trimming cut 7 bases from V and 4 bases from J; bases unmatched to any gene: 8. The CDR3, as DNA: TGTGCCAGCATGAAAGCGGGACAGGGGGCTTACGAGCAGTACTTC. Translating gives CASMKAGQGAYEQYF.

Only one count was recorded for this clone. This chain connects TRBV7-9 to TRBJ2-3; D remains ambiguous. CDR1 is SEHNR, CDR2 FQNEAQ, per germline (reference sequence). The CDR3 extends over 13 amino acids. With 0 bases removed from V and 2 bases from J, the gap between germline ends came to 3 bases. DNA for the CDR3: TGTGCCAGCAGCTTAGCCCTCACAGATACGCAGTATTTT. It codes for CASSLALTDTQYF.

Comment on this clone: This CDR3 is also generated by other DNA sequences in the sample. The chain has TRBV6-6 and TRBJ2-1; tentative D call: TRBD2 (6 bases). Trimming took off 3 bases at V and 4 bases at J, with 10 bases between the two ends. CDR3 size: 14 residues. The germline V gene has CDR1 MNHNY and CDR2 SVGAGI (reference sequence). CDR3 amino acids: CASSYGGTYNEQFF. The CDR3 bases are TGTGCCAGCAGTTATGGGGGGACTTACAATGAGCAGTTCTTC.

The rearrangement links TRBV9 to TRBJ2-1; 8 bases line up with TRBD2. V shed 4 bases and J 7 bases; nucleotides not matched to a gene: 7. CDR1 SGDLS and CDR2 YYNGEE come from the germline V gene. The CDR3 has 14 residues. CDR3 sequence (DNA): TGTGCCAGCAGCCTGCTAGCGGGTGCGAATGAGCAGTTCTTC. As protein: CASSLLAGANEQFF.

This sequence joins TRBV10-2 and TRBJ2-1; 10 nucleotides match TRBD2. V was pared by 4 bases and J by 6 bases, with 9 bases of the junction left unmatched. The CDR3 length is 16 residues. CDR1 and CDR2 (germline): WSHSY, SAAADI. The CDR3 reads CASSGRLAGAFNEQFF. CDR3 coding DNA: TGCGCCAGCAGTGGGAGGCTAGCGGGAGCTTTCAATGAGCAGTTCTTC.

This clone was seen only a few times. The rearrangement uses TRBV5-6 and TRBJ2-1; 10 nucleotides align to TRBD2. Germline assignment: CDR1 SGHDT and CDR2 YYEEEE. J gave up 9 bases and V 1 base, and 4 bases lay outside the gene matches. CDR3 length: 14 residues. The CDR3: CASSLPAGGTEQFF. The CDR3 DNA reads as TGTGCCAGCAGCTTGCCAGCGGGGGGGACTGAGCAGTTCTTC.

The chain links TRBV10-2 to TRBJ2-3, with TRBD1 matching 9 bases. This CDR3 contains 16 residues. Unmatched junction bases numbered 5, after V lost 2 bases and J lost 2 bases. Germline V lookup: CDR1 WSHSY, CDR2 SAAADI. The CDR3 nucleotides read TGCGCCAGCAGTGAGGAAGGGACAGGGATCACAGATACGCAGTATTTT. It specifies CASSEEGTGITDTQYF.

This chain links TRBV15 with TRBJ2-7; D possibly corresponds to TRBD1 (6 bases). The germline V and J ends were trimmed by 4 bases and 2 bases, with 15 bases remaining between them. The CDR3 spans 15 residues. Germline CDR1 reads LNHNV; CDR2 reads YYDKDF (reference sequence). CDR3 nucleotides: TGTGCCACCAGCAACCGACAGGTAAACCCCTACGAGCAGTACTTC. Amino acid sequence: CATSNRQVNPYEQYF.

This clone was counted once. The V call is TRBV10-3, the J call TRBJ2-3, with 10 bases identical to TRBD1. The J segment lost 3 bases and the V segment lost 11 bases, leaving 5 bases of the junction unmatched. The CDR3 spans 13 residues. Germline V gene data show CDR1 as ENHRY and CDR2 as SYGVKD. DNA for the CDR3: TGTGCCTTCTGGACAGGGGGTACAGATACGCAGTATTTT. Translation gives CAFWTGGTDTQYF.

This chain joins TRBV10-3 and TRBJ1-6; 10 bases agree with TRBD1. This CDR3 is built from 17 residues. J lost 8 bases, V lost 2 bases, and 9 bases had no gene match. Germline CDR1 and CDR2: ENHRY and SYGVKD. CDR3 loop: CAISEPSGTGVHSPLHF. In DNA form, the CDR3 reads TGTGCCATCAGTGAGCCATCCGGGACAGGGGTACATTCACCCCTCCACTTT.

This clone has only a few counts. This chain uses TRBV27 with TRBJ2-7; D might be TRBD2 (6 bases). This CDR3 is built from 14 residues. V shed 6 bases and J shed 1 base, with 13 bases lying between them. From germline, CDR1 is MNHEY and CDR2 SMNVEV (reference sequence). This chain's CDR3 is CASRILASSYEQYF. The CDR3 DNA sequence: TGTGCCAGCAGAATCCTAGCGTCTTCCTACGAGCAGTACTTC.

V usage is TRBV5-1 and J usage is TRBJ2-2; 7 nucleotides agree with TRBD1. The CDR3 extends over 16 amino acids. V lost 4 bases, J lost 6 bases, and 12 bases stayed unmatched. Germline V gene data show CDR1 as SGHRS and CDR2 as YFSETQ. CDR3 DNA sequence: TGCGCCAGCAGCCCCCTGGGCGGACAGGAGGCCGGGGAGCTGTTTTTT. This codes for CASSPLGGQEAGELFF.